The 4 T cell receptor beta chains listed next were all sequenced from one sample in a study of tumor-infiltrating lymphocytes in primary liver carcinoma. Researchers generated TCR beta cDNA from about 450 ng of total RNA, relying on a constant-region primer. Libraries for TCR beta were built through three nested multiplex PCR rounds, which together made up a slightly modified ARM-PCR procedure. TRBV1-TRBV30 forward primers and a C-beta reverse primer were used in the first two PCR rounds, which each ran for ten to eleven cycles. TCRdb independently ran MiXCR on the multiplex PCR reads; one entry per CDR3 protein. This repertoire shows 150,000 to 200,000 distinct CDR3 sequences, about 85% found once; its top ten account for 15% to 20%. Between roughly 18 and 30 mg of unsorted bulk tissue served as the source from which RNA and DNA were co-extracted. Material: tumor tissue from primary liver carcinoma. The origin of the receptors is a man in his forties or fifties with primary liver carcinoma and hepatitis B virus infection.

At least ten counts were recorded for this clonotype. The chain combines TRBV28 with TRBJ2-3; D gene uncertain. V was trimmed by 10 bases and J by 2 bases, leaving 10 bases between them. CDR1 and CDR2 (germline): MDHEN, SYDVKM. The length of the CDR3 is 12 residues. CDR3 nucleotide sequence: TGTGCCACCTCTAGATACACAGATACGCAGTATTTT. It yields the protein CATSRYTDTQYF. Complete variable domain (other parts from reference TRBV28 and TRBJ2-3): DVKVTQSSRYLVKRTGEKVFLECVQDMDHENMFWYRQDPGLGLRLIYFSYDVKMKEKGDIPEGYSVSREKKERFSLILESASTNQTSMYLCATSRYTDTQYFGPGTRLTVL.

The rearrangement uses TRBV29-1 and TRBJ2-1, with a weak D call TRBD2 (5 bases). From germline, CDR1 is SQVTM and CDR2 ANQGSEA. Trimming pared 4 bases from V and 11 bases from J, leaving 21 bases between. This CDR3 spans 14 amino acids. The CDR3 DNA sequence: TGCAGCGTTGCCCCGGGATTGGCCTCTGGACAGCAGTTCTTC. Its protein product is CSVAPGLASGQQFF.

The table lists this clonotype with a count of one. One end of the junction does not line up with germline, which may come from a read error. This chain links TRBV5-1 with TRBJ2-5, with a tentative D call TRBD2 (6 bases). Germline lookup yields CDR1 SGHRS and CDR2 YFSETQ. The CDR3 totals 15 residues. This CDR3 is CASSPSGVGGETLYF. CDR3 sequence (DNA): TGCGCCAGCAGCCCATCGGGGGTCGGGGGAGAGACCCTGTACTTC. Drawing the rest from reference TRBV5-1 and TRBJ2-5, the complete variable domain is KAGVTQTPRYLIKTRGQQVTLSCSPISGHRSVSWYQQTPGQGLQFLFEYFSETQRNKGNFPGRFSGRQFSNSRSEMNVSTLELGDSALYLCASSPSGVGGETLYFGPGTRLLVL.

On this clonotype itself: Since no conserved phenylalanine or tryptophan closes the CDR3, a read error is the likely cause. Because the CDR3's place on the DNA is in doubt, the DNA is left out and the CDR3 is given as listed by TCRdb. V usage is TRBV7-8 and J usage is TRBJ2-7; TRBD2 was called by the table and not checked on the DNA. Germline CDR1 and CDR2: SGHVS and FQNEAQ. The CDR3 length equals 13 residues, ends included. The CDR3 here is CASSFTSVYEEYL.